Listed here are 7 T cell receptor beta chains from one sample, sequenced in a study of blood T cell repertoires in COVID-19. Assay: immunoSEQ multiplex PCR; the TCRdb copy retains only in-frame clones and omits some. The repertoire holds 150,000 to 200,000 clones, with approximately 75% as singletons. What was sequenced was peripheral blood. The receptors were gathered from a human donor in a cohort sampled during active COVID-19.

The chain links TRBV6-2 or TRBV6-3 to TRBJ2-1; 7 nucleotides line up with TRBD1. Trimming cost V 4 bases and J 8 bases; bases outside gene matches: 8. CDR1 and CDR2 from the germline V gene are MNHEY and SVGEGT. The CDR3 consists of 14 residues. The CDR3 nucleotides are TGTGCCAGCAGTTTGGAGACAGGGTTCCATGAGCAGTTCTTC. Translated, it gives CASSLETGFHEQFF.

This chain connects TRBV14 to TRBJ2-7; the match to TRBD1 covers 9 bases. CDR1 and CDR2 (germline): SGHDN, FVKESK. The CDR3 runs 15 residues. The junction had 9 bases not matched to a gene; V was cut back by 4 bases and J by 5 bases. CDR3 sequence reads: CASSPGQGMIHEQYF. The CDR3 DNA follows: TGTGCCAGCAGCCCAGGACAGGGGATGATCCACGAGCAGTACTTC.

The V gene is TRBV23-1, the J gene TRBJ1-1, with D possibly TRBD1 on 5 matching bases. TRBV23-1 is given ORF status, its function remaining uncertain. The CDR3 length is 16 residues. V was shortened by 2 bases and J by 1 base, with 14 bases between the two germline ends. The CDR3 reads CASSQPAGRWNTEAFF. The DNA of the CDR3 is TGCGCCAGCAGTCAACCTGCGGGACGGTGGAACACTGAAGCTTTCTTT.

This sequence joins TRBV6-2 or TRBV6-3 and TRBJ1-1; D might be TRBD1 (6 bases). This CDR3 spans 14 amino acids. The germline gives CDR1 MNHEY, CDR2 SVGEGT. With 5 bases removed from V and 6 bases from J, the gap between germline ends came to 16 bases. CDR3 in amino acids: CASSNIQGNAEAFF. CDR3 DNA sequence: TGTGCCAGCAGTAACATACAGGGCAATGCTGAAGCTTTCTTT.

The CDR3 sequence is CATSDAPIENQPQHF. Here the CDR3 DNA reads TGTGCCACCAGTGATGCGCCGATAGAAAATCAGCCCCAGCATTTT. V usage is TRBV24-1 and J usage is TRBJ1-5; no definite D call. The V gene lost 3 bases and the J gene lost 4 bases, with 12 bases spanning the gap. CDR3 length: 15 amino acids. Germline V CDR1 and CDR2: KGHDR, SFDVKD.

This clone has just one count. This chain links TRBV21-1 with TRBJ2-4; no check of the table's D call, TRBD1, against the DNA was made. TRBV21-1 is shown as a pseudogene. The CDR3 is 14 residues long. CDR3 sequence (DNA): TGTGCCAGCAACACAGGGGGTTCTAAAAACATTCAGTACTTC. Translating it yields CASNTGGSKNIQYF.

The chain combines TRBV4-3 with TRBJ1-1; TRBD1 is a possible D gene (5 bases). Looked up from germline, CDR1 is LGHNA and CDR2 is YSLEER. Trimming removed 0 bases from V and 0 bases from J, with 11 bases in between. The CDR3 is 16 residues long. The CDR3 DNA follows: TGCGCCAGCAGCCAAGAGTTCGCAGGGTTGAACACTGAAGCTTTCTTT. This encodes CASSQEFAGLNTEAFF.